This T cell receptor beta chain originates from a study of cytomegalovirus exposure and HLA in healthy donors. Overall study results and limits: Subsequent analysis found a tendency for first-cohort TCR clusters to co-occur within the 95 to 150 validation repertoires. For most TCR sequences rarity was the rule, although some public TCRs occurred in many donors. The listing of some 170 TCR beta chains classed them as cytomegalovirus-associated. Specificity for CMV antigens was confirmed in vitro for a few of the CMV-associated chains.

Data came from immunoSEQ multiplex PCR; TCRdb stores just in-frame clones and leaves some out. This table has around 200,000 clones, roughly three quarters appearing once. The trim removed 6 bases at V and 4 bases at J, leaving 5 bases unmatched. The CDR3 loop spans 14 amino acids. CDR1 SGHRS and CDR2 YFSETQ come from the germline V gene. Comments on this clone: No antigen is known for it.

The source of this sequence is a woman in her twenties or thirties in good health and CMV-seronegative. The rearrangement joins TRBV5-1 to TRBJ1-1; TRBD1 matches 11 bases. The sequencing sample was made of PBMCs. The CDR3 DNA reads TGCGCCAGCAAGAGTGGGACAGGGGGCACTGAAGCTTTCTTT. The encoded protein is CASKSGTGGTEAFF.